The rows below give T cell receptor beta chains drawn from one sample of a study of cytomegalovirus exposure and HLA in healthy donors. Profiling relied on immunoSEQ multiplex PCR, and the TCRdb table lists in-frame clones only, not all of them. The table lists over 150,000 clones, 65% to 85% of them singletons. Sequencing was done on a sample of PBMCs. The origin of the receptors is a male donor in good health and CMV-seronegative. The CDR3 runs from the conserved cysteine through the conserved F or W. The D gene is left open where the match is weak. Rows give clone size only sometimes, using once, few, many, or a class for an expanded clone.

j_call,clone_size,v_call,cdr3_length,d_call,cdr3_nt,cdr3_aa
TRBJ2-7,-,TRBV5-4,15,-,TGTGCCAGCAGCTTGGATGCAGGGATCTCCTACGAGCAGTACTTC,CASSLDAGISYEQYF
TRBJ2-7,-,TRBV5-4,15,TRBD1,TGTGCCAGCAGCCCAGGGACAGGGGGTTTTTACGAGCAGTACTTC,CASSPGTGGFYEQYF
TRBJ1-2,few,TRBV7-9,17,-,TGTGCCAGCAGCTTAGCGATGGCAGGGAAGAGGAACTATGGCTACACCTTC,CASSLAMAGKRNYGYTF
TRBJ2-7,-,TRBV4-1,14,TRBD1,TGCGCCAGCAGCCCCGGACAGGGGAACGACGAGCAGTACTTC,CASSPGQGNDEQYF
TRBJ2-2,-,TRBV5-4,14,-,TGTGCCAGCAGCTGGACAGAGAACACCGGGGAGCTGTTTTTT,CASSWTENTGELFF
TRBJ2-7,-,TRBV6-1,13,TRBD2,TGTGCCAGCACGTATAGCGGGGCCTACGAGCAGTACTTC,CASTYSGAYEQYF
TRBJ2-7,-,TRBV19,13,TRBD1,TGTGCCAGTACCACCGGACAGGGCTACGAGCAGTACTTC,CASTTGQGYEQYF
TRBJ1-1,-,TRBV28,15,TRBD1,TGTGCCAGCAGTGGCCCCGGACAGGGGAACACTGAAGCTTTCTTT,CASSGPGQGNTEAFF
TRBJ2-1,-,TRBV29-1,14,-,TGCAGCGTTGAAGAATTAGCGGCATACAATGAGCAGTTCTTC,CSVEELAAYNEQFF
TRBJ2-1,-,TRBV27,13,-,TGTGCCAGCAGAAACGCGGGGGCGGGTGAGCAGTTCTTC,CASRNAGAGEQFF
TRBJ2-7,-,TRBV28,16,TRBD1,TGTGCCAGCACCGAACTCCCGGGACAGAGCTCCTACGAGCAGTACTTC,CASTELPGQSSYEQYF
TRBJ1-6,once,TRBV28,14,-,TGTGCCAGCAGTTTATCCGGGAACAATTCACCCCTCCACTTT,CASSLSGNNSPLHF
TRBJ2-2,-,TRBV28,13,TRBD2,TGTGCCAGCAGGCTACTAGCGACCGGGGAGCTGTTTTTT,CASRLLATGELFF
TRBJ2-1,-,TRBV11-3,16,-,TGTGCCAGCAGCTTAGGGGCGGGGAGGCCTTACAATGAGCAGTTCTTC,CASSLGAGRPYNEQFF
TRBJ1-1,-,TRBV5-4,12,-,TGTGCCAGCAGCTTGAGCGGCACTGAAGCTTTCTTT,CASSLSGTEAFF
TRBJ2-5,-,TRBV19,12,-,TGTGCCAGTAGTATAGATCGGGAGACCCAGTACTTC,CASSIDRETQYF
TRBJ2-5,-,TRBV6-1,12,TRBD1,TGTGCCACACAGGGGGTCGCGGAGACCCAGTACTTC,CATQGVAETQYF
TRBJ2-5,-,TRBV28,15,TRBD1,TGTGCCAGCAGCGCGGGACAGGGTCACCAAGAGACCCAGTACTTC,CASSAGQGHQETQYF
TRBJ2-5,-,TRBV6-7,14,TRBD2,TGTGCCAGCAGTTACTGGGGACTAGCTGAGACCCAGTACTTC,CASSYWGLAETQYF
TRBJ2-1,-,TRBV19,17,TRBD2,TGTGCCAGCAATAATATGAGACTAGCCGGGGTTAGCAATGAGCAGTTCTTC,CASNNMRLAGVSNEQFF
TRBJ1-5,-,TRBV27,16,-,TGTGCCAGCAGTCCCCTAAATGAGGGAAGCAATCAGCCCCAGCATTTT,CASSPLNEGSNQPQHF
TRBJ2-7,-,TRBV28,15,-,TGTGCCAGCAGTCCCGGAGTCGGCAGCTCCTACGAGCAGTACTTC,CASSPGVGSSYEQYF
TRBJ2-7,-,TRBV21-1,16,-,TGTGCCAGCAGCCCCCGGACTAGCGGGAGTCCATACGAGCAGTACTTC,CASSPRTSGSPYEQYF
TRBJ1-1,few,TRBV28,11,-,TGTGCCAGCAGTTTGGGGCCTGAAGCTTTCTTT,CASSLGPEAFF
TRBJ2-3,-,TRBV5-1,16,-,TGCGCCAGCAGCTTGGTTGCTAGCGCCAGCACAGATACGCAGTATTTT,CASSLVASASTDTQYF